The rows below give T cell receptor beta chains drawn from one sample of a study of Graves' ophthalmopathy and Graves' hyperthyroidism. TCRdb analysed the multiplex PCR reads with MiXCR anew, one entry per CDR3 protein. The table shows a few hundred thousand distinct CDR3 sequences, with about 18% occurring only once. Material for sequencing was peripheral blood. The receptors here all came from an adult woman with stable Graves' hyperthyroidism. Each CDR3 is given with its conserved first and last residue. Each record gives: CDR3 length, V gene, J gene, clone size, CDR3 protein. Not all rows give a size; the values are once, few, many and, for expanded clones, a class.

13,TRBV6-2/TRBV6-3,TRBJ2-7,many,CASGWGSSYEQYF
10,TRBV6-2/TRBV6-3,TRBJ2-7,many,CASSDYEQYF
16,TRBV4-3,TRBJ2-5,many,CASSQGLAGGPMTQYF
16,TRBV6-1,TRBJ2-2,many,CASTPARSENTGELFF
13,TRBV6-2/TRBV6-3,TRBJ2-4,-,CASRSTSPGIQYF
19,TRBV2,TRBJ1-3,many,CASSDGDVRTKVRGNTIYF
13,TRBV10-3,TRBJ1-1,many,CAIGQAENTEAFF
14,TRBV9,TRBJ2-5,many,CASSVGPRQETQYF
17,TRBV6-5,TRBJ2-6,few,CASSYTGPSSGANVLTF
14,TRBV30,TRBJ1-2,many,CAWRISGGDYGYTF
15,TRBV6-1,TRBJ2-5,-,CASSEDVQGVKTQYF
13,TRBV12-3/TRBV12-4,TRBJ1-5,-,CASSFSLNQPQHF
12,TRBV28,TRBJ1-5,-,CASHASSQPQHF
15,TRBV12-3/TRBV12-4,TRBJ1-6,-,CASSFGAGVISPLHF
20,TRBV13,TRBJ2-2,many,CASSHITGTRGRFGSGELFF
15,TRBV5-1,TRBJ2-5,few,CASSLAAGLIETQYF